This T cell receptor (beta chain) was obtained from a study of T cell repertoires in cytomegalovirus infection. CDR1 and CDR2 (germline): SNHLY, FYNNEI. The CDR3 loop spans 14 amino acids. The V and J ends lost 3 bases and 9 bases respectively, with 15 bases between them. TCRdb re-called the reads through MiXCR, storing one row per CDR3 protein. The table lists more than 150,000 distinct CDR3 sequences, approximately 19% of them singletons, with 2.9% in the top ten. This receptor was taken from a human donor in good health (CMV status not recorded). Some clones in this sample may be carry-over from other donors' samples. The rearrangement links TRBV2 to TRBJ2-1; D remains unclear. The sample taken for sequencing was PBMCs. CDR3 nucleotides: TGTGCCAGCAGTGACCGTCTTCTCACGAGTGAGCAGTTCTTC. Protein product: CASSDRLLTSEQFF.